One and the same sample provided the 23 T cell receptor beta chains below, sequenced in a study of blood T cells in healthy people across ages. Alongside a J-beta primer mix, a sample-barcoded 5' primer served in a second PCR lasting roughly 7 to 11 cycles. TCRdb re-derived calls from the 5' RACE reads in MiXCR, one entry per CDR3 protein. The table lists approximately 800,000 distinct CDR3 sequences, around a quarter of them singletons. These same data were also listed under a study on T cells of mothers and their children.

The sequenced sample was blood. These receptors came from a boy younger than 18 in good health.

This chain connects TRBV5-1 to TRBJ1-1; 9 bases agree with TRBD1. V shed 4 bases, J shed 1 base, and the junction held 2 bases outside the gene matches. The CDR3 spans 14 residues. Per germline, CDR1 SGHRS and CDR2 YFSETQ. This CDR3 is CASSGQGQNTEAFF. The CDR3 DNA follows: TGCGCCAGCAGCGGACAGGGGCAGAACACTGAAGCTTTCTTT.

This clonotype came up a few times. The CDR3 DNA reads TGTGCCAGCAGCTTGAGAGGACCTCTAAAATCACCCCTCCACTTT. This translates into CASSLRGPLKSPLHF. This chain joins TRBV5-6 and TRBJ1-6; no firm D call. With 1 base removed from V and 10 bases from J, the gap between germline ends came to 15 bases. The germline V gene encodes CDR1 SGHDT and CDR2 YYEEEE. The CDR3 spans 15 residues.

This chain joins TRBV5-1 and TRBJ2-1; 10 bases match TRBD2. The germline gives CDR1 SGHRS, CDR2 YFSETQ. This CDR3 has 15 amino acids. V gave up 4 bases and J gave up 4 bases; unmatched junction bases: 5. The CDR3 bases are TGCGCCAGCAGCCAGACTAGCGGGCCTTACAATGAGCAGTTCTTC. Translation gives CASSQTSGPYNEQFF. Based on the CDR3 plus reference TRBV5-1 and TRBJ2-1, the full variable domain is KAGVTQTPRYLIKTRGQQVTLSCSPISGHRSVSWYQQTPGQGLQFLFEYFSETQRNKGNFPGRFSGRQFSNSRSEMNVSTLELGDSALYLCASSQTSGPYNEQFFGPGTRLTVL.

The chain is built from TRBV5-6 and TRBJ2-5; D remains unclear. The CDR3 is made up of 15 amino acids. Germline CDR1 reads SGHDT; CDR2 reads YYEEEE. V was trimmed by 6 bases and J by 5 bases, leaving 20 bases between them. CDR3 in DNA: TGTGCCAGCACCCCTTCCGGGCTGACATGGGAGACCCAGTACTTC. Its translation is CASTPSGLTWETQYF.

The chain employs TRBV28 and TRBJ1-1; D gene ambiguous. CDR1 and CDR2 from the germline V gene are MDHEN and SYDVKM. The CDR3 has 14 amino acids. V shed 6 bases and J shed 0 bases, with 11 bases lying between them. The CDR3 reads CASRGGNMNTEAFF. Written as DNA, the CDR3 is TGTGCCAGCAGGGGAGGTAATATGAACACTGAAGCTTTCTTT.

V usage is TRBV4-3 and J usage is TRBJ2-1, with D maybe TRBD2 (6 bases). With 7 bases removed from V and 2 bases from J, the gap between germline ends came to 12 bases. The length of the CDR3 is 14 residues. CDR1 is LGHNA and CDR2 is YSLEER in the germline V gene. CDR3 coding DNA: TGCGCCAGCACGCTCGGGACTGCCTACAATGAGCAGTTCTTC. Its translation: CASTLGTAYNEQFF.

This clonotype was observed a few times. The genes are TRBV7-9 and TRBJ1-2, with D unclear. CDR1 is SEHNR and CDR2 is FQNEAQ in the germline V gene (reference sequence). The CDR3 covers 15 residues. V was shortened by 0 bases and J by 4 bases, with 12 bases between the two germline ends. DNA for the CDR3: TGTGCCAGCAGCTTAGCGCCGGCCTCAGGCTATGGCTACACCTTC. It translates to CASSLAPASGYGYTF. The variable domain in full, with the rest retrieved from reference TRBV7-9 and TRBJ1-2, is DTGVSQNPRHKITKRGQNVTFRCDPISEHNRLYWYRQTLGQGPEFLTYFQNEAQLEKSRLLSDRFSAERPKGSFSTLEIQRTEQGDSAMYLCASSLAPASGYGYTFGSGTRLTVV.

In its sample, this clonotype was seen a few times. The chain uses TRBV20-1 and TRBJ2-1; 10 bases are shared with TRBD2. The germline gives CDR1 DFQATT, CDR2 SNEGSKA (reference sequence). The junction had 9 bases not matched to a gene; V was cut back by 1 base and J by 9 bases. The CDR3 is made up of 15 amino acids. CDR3 sequence: CSARGGLAGDFEQFF. CDR3 bases: TGCAGTGCTAGAGGGGGGCTAGCGGGAGATTTTGAGCAGTTCTTC.

This clonotype was found a few times. The chain carries TRBV29-1 and TRBJ2-3; D may be TRBD1 (6 bases). Germline CDR1 and CDR2: SQVTM and ANQGSEA. V was pared by 4 bases and J by 3 bases, with 17 bases between. This CDR3 is 15 amino acids long. The CDR3 here is CSVAPTGFGTDTQYF. In DNA, the CDR3 is TGCAGCGTTGCCCCCACAGGGTTTGGTACAGATACGCAGTATTTT.

As to this clonotype: Likely a read error: the CDR3 ends without its conserved phenylalanine or tryptophan. The chain carries TRBV6-5 and TRBJ1-4; the D is unclear. This CDR3 has 17 amino acids. CDR1 is MNHEY, CDR2 SVGAGI, per germline. With 6 bases removed from V and 4 bases from J, the gap between germline ends came to 21 bases. CDR3 in DNA: TGTGCCAGCAGCTTGACCTCGAACGGGAAGCGTAATGAAAAACTGTTTCTT. Its translation is CASSLTSNGKRNEKLFL.

The chain employs TRBV7-9 and TRBJ2-1, with 9 nucleotides matching TRBD1. The DNA end favors TRBJ2-5, so the J call may be wrong. This CDR3 is built from 15 residues. The germline gives CDR1 SEHNR, CDR2 FQNEAQ (reference sequence). CDR3 sequence (DNA): TGTGCCAGCAGTCCCACTGACAGGGGGCAAGAGACCCAGTACTTC. It is translated as CASSPTDRGQETQYF.

This clonotype appeared a few times. The CDR3 ends on some other residue instead of the conserved phenylalanine or tryptophan, so this is likely a read error. This chain's CDR3 is CASSTGGRETQYL. CDR3 sequence (DNA): TGTGCCAGCTCTACAGGTGGTCGAGAGACCCAGTACCTC. V gene TRBV18 combines with J gene TRBJ2-5; perhaps TRBD1 as D (5 bases). CDR1 KGHSH and CDR2 LQKENI come from the germline V gene. CDR3 length: 13 residues. Trimming removed 6 bases from V and 4 bases from J, with 12 bases in between.

This clonotype was seen a handful of times. The chain employs TRBV29-1 and TRBJ1-4; TRBD1 might be the D (6 bases). V was clipped by 3 bases and J by 7 bases, with 15 bases between them. The CDR3 covers 14 residues. Germline CDR1 and CDR2: SQVTM and ANQGSEA. Here the CDR3 reads CSVELAGVGEKLFF. CDR3 DNA sequence: TGCAGCGTTGAGTTGGCAGGGGTTGGTGAAAAACTGTTTTTT.

On this clonotype itself: Sequence at one end of the junction differs from germline and may be a read error. The chain recombines TRBV6-5 with TRBJ2-7, with D possibly matching TRBD2 (6 bases). CDR1 is MNHEY, CDR2 SVGAGI, per germline. There are 11 residues in the CDR3. The CDR3 DNA follows: TGTGTCAGCGCGGGACTGTACGAGCAGTACTTC. As protein: CVSAGLYEQYF.

This clonotype appeared a few times. The genes are TRBV3-1 and TRBJ2-2; 11 bases are shared with TRBD1. This CDR3 spans 17 amino acids. V trimming: 4 bases; J trimming: 4 bases; junction bases outside the gene matches: 8. Per germline, CDR1 LGHDT and CDR2 YNNKEL (reference sequence). The CDR3 loop reads CASSLRIGTGGTGELFF. The CDR3 DNA reads TGTGCCAGCAGCCTAAGAATCGGGACAGGGGGCACCGGGGAGCTGTTTTTT.

In its sample, this clonotype was seen a few times. The V call is TRBV7-9, the J call TRBJ1-2; 8 nucleotides agree with TRBD1. This CDR3 spans 18 amino acids. Germline values: CDR1 SEHNR, CDR2 FQNEAQ (reference sequence). Trimming removed 3 bases from V and 2 bases from J; junction bases left unmatched: 14. The CDR3 DNA reads TGTGCCAGCAGCTTGCGACCGGGACAGGACAGAATCAACTATGGCTACACCTTC. It translates to CASSLRPGQDRINYGYTF. Together with reference TRBV7-9 and TRBJ1-2, the CDR3 gives the full variable domain: DTGVSQNPRHKITKRGQNVTFRCDPISEHNRLYWYRQTLGQGPEFLTYFQNEAQLEKSRLLSDRFSAERPKGSFSTLEIQRTEQGDSAMYLCASSLRPGQDRINYGYTFGSGTRLTVV.

The rearrangement links TRBV4-3 to TRBJ2-7; D perhaps matches TRBD2 (6 bases). The V gene lost 0 bases and the J gene lost 7 bases, with 25 bases spanning the gap. CDR3 length equals 18 residues. The germline CDR1 and CDR2 sequences are LGHNA and YSLEER. CDR3 DNA sequence: TGCGCCAGCAGCCAAGACCTCCCGTTGGCGGGGCGCAACTATGAGCAGTACTTC. Residues: CASSQDLPLAGRNYEQYF.

This chain connects TRBV2 to TRBJ1-1; D is undetermined. Trimming removed 8 bases at V and 2 bases at J, with 12 bases between. The CDR3 has 13 amino acids. The germline V gene encodes CDR1 SNHLY and CDR2 FYNNEI. CDR3 bases: TGTGCCAGCGTCCAGAGCATTAACACTGAAGCTTTCTTT. This encodes CASVQSINTEAFF. The whole variable domain, remainder taken from reference TRBV2 and TRBJ1-1, is EPEVTQTPSHQVTQMGQEVILRCVPISNHLYFYWYRQILGQKVEFLVSFYNNEISEKSEIFDDQFSVERPDGSNFTLKIRSTKLEDSAMYFCASVQSINTEAFFGQGTRLTVV.

The J gene is TRBJ2-7, the V gene TRBV7-8, with TRBD1 identical over 7 bases. Germline lookup yields CDR1 SGHVS and CDR2 FQNEAQ. The CDR3 is 14 amino acids. J lost 2 bases, V lost 6 bases, and 7 bases had no gene match. CDR3 DNA: TGTGCCAGCAGACCCCGACAGGGAACCTACGAGCAGTACTTC. Translating gives CASRPRQGTYEQYF.

J is TRBJ1-2 and V is TRBV7-9, with 9 nucleotides matching TRBD1. Germline assignment: CDR1 SEHNR and CDR2 FQNEAQ (reference sequence). CDR3 length: 14 residues. V dropped 5 bases and J dropped 7; count of bases not matched to a gene: 8. CDR3 in DNA: TGTGCCAGCAGCCCGACCGGGACAGGGAGTGGCTACACCTTC. Protein: CASSPTGTGSGYTF.

V gene TRBV7-6 combines with J gene TRBJ1-3; the D is unclear. V was pared by 5 bases and J by 4 bases, with 15 bases between. The CDR3 runs to 15 residues. From germline, CDR1 is SGHVS and CDR2 FNYEAQ. The CDR3 spells CASSPLLAAGNTIYF. CDR3 DNA sequence: TGTGCCAGCAGCCCCCTCCTTGCGGCGGGAAACACCATATATTTT.

This clonotype has a handful of counts. The J gene is TRBJ2-1, the V gene TRBV11-3; TRBD2 matches 10 bases. Per germline, CDR1 SGHNT and CDR2 YENEEA. The CDR3 runs to 17 residues. V trimming: 5 bases; J trimming: 5 bases; junction bases outside the gene matches: 12. The CDR3, as DNA: TGTGCCAGCAGCCCCCCGGTTCTAGCGGGAGCCAACAATGAGCAGTTCTTC. Protein product: CASSPPVLAGANNEQFF. The entire variable domain, with the rest obtained from reference TRBV11-3 and TRBJ2-1, is as follows: EAGVVQSPRYKIIEKKQPVAFWCNPISGHNTLYWYLQNLGQGPELLIRYENEEAVDDSQLPKDRFSAERLKGVDSTLKIQPAELGDSAVYLCASSPPVLAGANNEQFFGPGTRLTVL.

The chain employs TRBV20-1 and TRBJ2-5; 9 nucleotides line up with TRBD1. The end of the DNA fits TRBJ2-7 better, so the J call may be wrong. CDR1 DFQATT and CDR2 SNEGSKA come from the germline V gene (reference sequence). The CDR3 runs to 15 residues. The CDR3 loop reads CSARDPSGQGYEQYF. In DNA form, the CDR3 reads TGCAGTGCTAGAGACCCCAGTGGACAGGGGTACGAGCAGTACTTC.